The following is a TCR beta chain sequence with its context. The antigen it binds to is not known. No much larger clonotype is one base removed from it; base qualities were not supplied. These data come from a study of blood T cell repertoires in COVID-19 (dated by TCRdb to about 2020). Notes on the research overall: The collaborator samples originated in the United States, Italy and Spain and spanned the acute and convalescent phases of COVID-19. The material from the prospective study consisted of cDNA or gDNA derived from T cells, B-cell-depleted T cells, or PBMCs. Subjects who had been exposed to COVID-19, were actively infected with it, or had recovered from it provided the deeply sampled blood TCRbeta repertoires that made up the dataset. The repertoires were released in a freely available public database meant as a resource for research on the immune response to SARS-CoV-2. The samples were drawn from the first 160 participants of the ongoing ImmuneRACE study and from over a thousand subjects provided by 6 global collaborators. Nearly every sample came with metadata listing a de-identified subject ID, COVID-19 status, age in years and sex. Where available, HLA class I and class II types were taken from metadata supplied by the sample provider and were not determined by assay-based typing.

V is clipped by 1 base and J by 7 bases, and the sequence between their germline boundaries is 4 bases long. CDR1 and CDR2, per the germline V gene (reference sequence), are LGHDT and YNNKEL. Including cysteine and phenylalanine, the CDR3 has 12 amino acids. This entry keeps only the CDR3 DNA: 36 bases, framed from base 1. TCRbeta CDR3 regions were amplified from genomic DNA by means of the immunoSEQ Assay, a bias-controlled multiplex PCR. The published analysis was carried out like this. The number of nucleated cells in each sample was estimated from the amplification of reference gene primers within the assay. To quantify the absolute abundance of each unique TCRbeta CDR3 rearrangement, sequence reads were collapsed and filtered. For each sample, productive Simpson clonality was calculated as the square root of Simpson's diversity index over productive rearrangements. TCRdb's version of the immuneACCESS table is confined to in-frame rearrangements and falls short of the full clone set. An unresolved V gene accounts for under half of the shortfall where checked; the remainder is of unknown origin. V and J calls and clone size are copied from that table; D and trimming were computed from the DNA. The sample records 130,000 to 150,000 clones, roughly 89% of which are singletons. The top ten clonotypes cover 0.95% of the sample.

Broader findings and caveats from the paper: The amount of clinical and demographic metadata varied by source and participant and was provided uncurated.

The collaborating institutions used their own protocols to collect whole blood in K2EDTA tubes. Collaborator samples were shipped for TCRbeta analysis as frozen whole blood, isolated PBMCs, or DNA extracted from either sample type. Sequences were obtained from peripheral blood. Recombination joined TRBV3-1 (or the pseudogene TRBV3-2) with TRBJ1-4; no D segment can be confidently identified. The sequence was collected from a woman aged 50 to 65 with acute or convalescent COVID-19. CDR3 reads: CASSQGAEKLFF. The sequence in DNA is TGTGCCAGCAGCCAAGGGGCTGAAAAACTGTTTTTT.